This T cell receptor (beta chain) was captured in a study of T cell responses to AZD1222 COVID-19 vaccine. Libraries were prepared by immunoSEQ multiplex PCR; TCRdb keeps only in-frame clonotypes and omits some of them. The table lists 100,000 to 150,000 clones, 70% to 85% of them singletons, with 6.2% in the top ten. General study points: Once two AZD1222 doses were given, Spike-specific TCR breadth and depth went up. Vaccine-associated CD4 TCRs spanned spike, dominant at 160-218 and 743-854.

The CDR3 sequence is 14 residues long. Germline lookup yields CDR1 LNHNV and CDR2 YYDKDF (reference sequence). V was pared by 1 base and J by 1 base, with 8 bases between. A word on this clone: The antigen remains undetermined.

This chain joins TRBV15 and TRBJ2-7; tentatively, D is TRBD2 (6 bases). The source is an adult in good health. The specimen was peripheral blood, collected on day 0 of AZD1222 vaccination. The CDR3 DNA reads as TGTGCCACCAGCAGAGTTCGGGGGTCCTACGAGCAGTACTTC. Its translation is CATSRVRGSYEQYF.